Below, one TCR beta chain is given with its context. This specimen belongs to a study of T cell changes during pregnancy in multiple sclerosis. The CDR3 has 15 amino acids. Germline CDR1 is SGHVS and CDR2 is FNYEAQ. The J segment lost 4 bases and the V segment lost 1 base, leaving 3 bases of the junction unmatched. Here immunoSEQ multiplex PCR was the method, and the copy in TCRdb shows in-frame clones only, minus some. There are 35,000 to 50,000 clones in the sample; 85% to 90% occur only once, and about 4.5% lies in the top ten. The material was peripheral blood, obtained in the second trimester of pregnancy. The rearrangement joins TRBV7-6 to TRBJ2-3; 9 nucleotides align to TRBD2. The origin of this receptor is a female donor in good health, enrolled as a control in a pregnancy study. CDR3 DNA: TGTGCCAGCAGCTTAGGGACTAGCGCACCAGATACGCAGTATTTT. This encodes CASSLGTSAPDTQYF.